This TCR beta chain derives from a study of T cell clonality in common variable immunodeficiency. Some clones are missing from TCRdb's copy, which holds only in-frame ones; the method was immunoSEQ multiplex PCR. The table lists 45,000 to 70,000 clones, with no singletons. The CDR3 is 15 residues long. Trimming removed 4 bases at V and 4 bases at J, with 15 bases between. Germline lookup yields CDR1 SGHDT and CDR2 YYEEEE. The study, taken as a whole, reports: Patient heterogeneity in the CVID cohort limited correlations between repertoire features and clinical complications.

This clone was seen at least ten times. The antigen is undetermined. From the germline J gene comes the end of the CDR3, since the read stops 3 residues before it. The source of this sequence is a person aged 18 to 75 in good health. The V gene is TRBV5-6, the J gene TRBJ1-5; D not certain. Sequencing was carried out using peripheral blood mononuclear cells. CDR3 in amino acids: CASSPGYAGNQPQHF. CDR3 DNA, as far as it was read: TGTGCCAGCAGCCCAGGTTACGCGGGTAATCAGCCC.